Shown below are 14 T cell receptor beta chains from a single sample sequenced in a study of T cells expressing NK-cell markers. TCRdb processed the 5' RACE reads again and assigns one entry to each CDR3 protein, with no DNA. The sample table sets out over 250,000 distinct CDR3 sequences. The sequenced material came from blood T cells: a sorted CD56 or NKG2C T cell subset, CD4+ or CD8+ T cells, or bulk PBMC T cells (not recorded which). Receptors originate from a woman between 18 and 70 years old in good health.

CDR3 sequence reads: CASSLGRPGLGGGTGELFF. V is TRBV5-1 and J is TRBJ2-2; as DNA is missing, the TRBD2 call by TCRdb cannot be tested. CDR1 is SGHRS, CDR2 YFSETQ, per germline. The CDR3 length is 19 residues.

V and J are TRBV19 and TRBJ2-3; the D call of TRBD1 rests on TCRdb alone, since no DNA is present to check it. CDR1 and CDR2 (germline): LNHDA, SQIVND (reference sequence). This CDR3 comprises 14 residues. This CDR3 reads CASSPRSPGDTQYF.

The rearrangement links TRBV20-1 to TRBJ1-6. The CDR3 is 16 amino acids. The germline V gene encodes CDR1 DFQATT and CDR2 SNEGSKA (reference sequence). The CDR3 loop is CSARGGRELNNSPLHF.

The V and J genes are TRBV5-1 and TRBJ1-4; lacking DNA, the TRBD1 call made by TCRdb goes unchecked. Germline values: CDR1 SGHRS, CDR2 YFSETQ. The CDR3 spans 15 residues. CDR3 residues: CASSTRTGFSEKLFF.

CDR3 sequence: CASSLDTRANSPLHF. This sequence joins TRBV7-2 and TRBJ1-6; checking the TCRdb D call of TRBD1 is not possible without DNA. The CDR3 runs 15 residues. Germline values: CDR1 SGHTA, CDR2 FQGNSA.

The chain links TRBV12-3 or TRBV12-4 to TRBJ2-3. CDR3 length: 16 residues. The CDR3 spells CASSLEKKRSTDTQYF.

J is TRBJ2-3 and V is TRBV21-1; absent DNA, TCRdb's TRBD1 call cannot be checked. TRBV21-1 is termed a pseudogene. The CDR3 has 18 amino acids. The CDR3 reads CASSEKIPGTRSTDTQYF.

The chain employs TRBV11-2 and TRBJ2-1; TCRdb gives TRBD1 as the D gene, but with no DNA this cannot be confirmed. Germline CDR1 SGHAT, CDR2 FQNNGV. The CDR3 runs to 15 residues. The CDR3 sequence is CASSTRGAGLHEQFF.

The genes are TRBV10-3 and TRBJ2-3; without DNA, the TCRdb call of TRBD2 cannot be checked. This CDR3 has 15 residues. Germline CDR1 reads ENHRY; CDR2 reads SYGVKD. The CDR3 region is CAIKTSGTLADTQYF.

The chain carries TRBV3-1 and TRBJ2-3; with no DNA, the TCRdb D assignment of TRBD1 cannot be verified. This CDR3 comprises 15 residues. Per the germline V gene, CDR1 is LGHDT and CDR2 is YNNKEL (reference sequence). The CDR3 spells CASSPLGGLTDTQYF.

The CDR3 reads CASSQGGLGNYGYTF. The chain employs TRBV3-1 and TRBJ1-2. This CDR3 comprises 15 residues. CDR1 and CDR2 from the germline V gene are LGHDT and YNNKEL (reference sequence).

The gene calls are TRBV6-2 or TRBV6-3 and TRBJ2-1; TCRdb calls TRBD1, which cannot be checked without DNA. CDR1 and CDR2 from the germline V gene are MNHEY and SVGEGT. The CDR3 is made up of 15 amino acids. CDR3 loop: CASSFQQGSLNEQFF.

The chain joins TRBV7-2 to TRBJ2-2; checking the TCRdb D call of TRBD1 is not possible without DNA. The CDR3 loop spans 15 amino acids. CDR1 and CDR2 (germline): SGHTA, FQGNSA. This CDR3 reads CASSYGATNTGELFF.

The V and J genes are TRBV6-1 and TRBJ2-7; with no DNA, the TCRdb D assignment of TRBD1 cannot be verified. The CDR3 is 13 residues long. Germline CDR1 and CDR2: MNHNS and SASEGT. The CDR3 loop is CASQDTGKDQQYF.